The clone carrying this TCR beta chain was recorded a few times. What it binds is unknown. This sample stems from a study of beta chain features in type 1 diabetes. Overall study: Taken together, all samples contributed 90 million to 140 million examined sorted cells.

The CDR3 is made up of 13 amino acids. V lost 5 bases, J lost 7 bases, and 14 bases lay in between. Looked up from germline, CDR1 is SGHTA and CDR2 is FQGNSA. Study-wide results and caveats: Shorter TCRB CDR3s, moderately but significantly so, were found in Type 1 diabetes patients in all four CD4+ subsets.

TCRB transcripts that were expressed got sequenced, as all of the isolated RNA had been reverse transcribed. Sequenced by immunoSEQ multiplex PCR; TCRdb stores in-frame clones only, minus some. In the table there are 680,000 or so clones, 10% to 15% of which are singletons. It was one heparinised blood draw, averaging around 120 mL, that each donor gave. The chain links TRBV7-2 to TRBJ2-5; tentative D call: TRBD2 (6 bases). The clonotype originates from a man aged 18 to 35 with type 1 diabetes. Sequenced material: naive CD4+ T cells from blood. As DNA, the CDR3 is TGTGCCAGCAGCCCAGGCCTGGAGGGGACCCAGTACTTC. It yields the protein CASSPGLEGTQYF.